A single sample is the source of the 5 T cell receptor beta chains below, sequenced in a study of technical replicates of blood from a handful of donors. Repertoires were generated with immunoSEQ multiplex PCR, while TCRdb's copy carries only in-frame clones and drops some. The sample has fewer than 95,000 clones; roughly 94% are singletons. The sample consisted of T cells isolated from PBMCs. Source of these receptors: a human donor in good health.

J is TRBJ1-1 and V is TRBV11-2; 7 bases match TRBD1. This CDR3 has 16 residues. Germline CDR1 SGHAT, CDR2 FQNNGV. Trimming removed 5 bases from V and 5 bases from J; junction bases left unmatched: 14. The CDR3 DNA sequence: TGTGCCAGCAGCCCTGGATGGACAGGTGGGGGAACTGAAGCTTTCTTT. Translation: CASSPGWTGGGTEAFF. Drawing the rest from reference TRBV11-2 and TRBJ1-1, the complete variable domain is EAGVAQSPRYKIIEKRQSVAFWCNPISGHATLYWYQQILGQGPKLLIQFQNNGVVDDSQLPKDRFSAERLKGVDSTLKIQPAKLEDSAVYLCASSPGWTGGGTEAFFGQGTRLTVV.

V is TRBV11-2 and J is TRBJ2-7; 7 bases agree with TRBD1. Unmatched junction bases numbered 4, after V lost 0 bases and J lost 2 bases. CDR1 is SGHAT, CDR2 FQNNGV, per germline. The CDR3 extends over 15 amino acids. For the CDR3, the DNA is TGTGCCAGCAGCTTAGATCCGGGACAGCCCTACGAGCAGTACTTC. Translating gives CASSLDPGQPYEQYF.

The rearrangement joins TRBV7-9 to TRBJ2-1, with TRBD1 matching over 7 bases. Unmatched junction bases numbered 3, after V lost 6 bases and J lost 4 bases. This CDR3 spans 13 amino acids. Germline CDR1 SEHNR, CDR2 FQNEAQ (reference sequence). The CDR3 bases are TGTGCCAGCAGACGACAGGGTTACAATGAGCAGTTCTTC. Residues: CASRRQGYNEQFF.

J is TRBJ2-2 and V is TRBV4-2, with D possibly being TRBD1 (6 bases). The ends were cut back, 3 bases at V and 4 bases at J, with 18 bases in the middle. This CDR3 has 17 residues. The germline V gene has CDR1 LGHNA and CDR2 YNFKEQ. The CDR3 region has the DNA TGTGCCAGCAGCCAGCACCCTACGACAGGCCCCACCGGGGAGCTGTTTTTT. It specifies CASSQHPTTGPTGELFF.

The chain links TRBV27 to TRBJ2-7; possibly TRBD2 for D (7 bases). V dropped 3 bases and J dropped 6 bases, with 15 bases sitting between them. CDR3 length equals 14 residues. Germline V CDR1 and CDR2: MNHEY, SMNVEV (reference sequence). The CDR3: CASSLGRGAFEQYF. The CDR3 DNA reads TGTGCCAGCAGTTTGGGGAGGGGGGCTTTCGAGCAGTACTTC.